This TCR beta chain was found in a study of cytomegalovirus exposure and HLA in healthy donors. For this clone: Its antigen remains unidentified.

Germline CDR1 reads MNHEY; CDR2 reads SMNVEV (reference sequence). The CDR3 runs 16 residues. J was trimmed by 3 bases and V by 5 bases; bases with no gene match: 8. PCR amplification relied on 60 Vbeta primers (plus 13 Jbeta primers). Only in-frame clones appear in the TCRdb table, and some are missing; sequencing was by immunoSEQ multiplex PCR. The data show approximately 240,000 clones, with approximately 90% seen just once and around 1% held by the top ten. The study's findings and limits: The study flagged around 150 TCR beta chains as cytomegalovirus-associated.

The rearrangement uses TRBV27 and TRBJ1-3, with 9 bases that match TRBD1. Specimen: PBMCs. This sequence originates from a woman in her late teens or twenties in good health and CMV-seronegative. The CDR3 nucleotides read TGTGCCAGCAGTCCCGAAACAGGGGGCCTTGGAAACACCATATATTTT. This codes for CASSPETGGLGNTIYF.